A selection of T cell receptor beta chains follows, all from one sample in a study of blood T cell repertoires in COVID-19. Here immunoSEQ multiplex PCR was the method, and the copy in TCRdb shows in-frame clones only, minus some. In the table there are about 170,000 clones, about four fifths of which are singletons. Sequenced input: peripheral blood. Source of these receptors: a man in his forties or fifties who had recovered from COVID-19. CDR3s include the opening cysteine and the closing phenylalanine or tryptophan. D genes are given only for firm matches.

TRBV5-8	TRBJ2-7	TRBD1	CASSFTSGTVSYEQYF	TGTGCCAGCAGCTTCACCTCGGGGACAGTCTCCTACGAGCAGTACTTC
TRBV29-1	TRBJ2-7	.	CSVVPTGTYEQYF	TGCAGCGTTGTCCCTACAGGGACCTACGAGCAGTACTTC
TRBV6-5	TRBJ1-4	.	CASTEEYGEKLFF	TGTGCCAGCACCGAGGAGTATGGGGAAAAACTGTTTTTT
TRBV7-9	TRBJ2-7	.	CASSLGATPGEQYF	TGTGCCAGCAGCTTAGGCGCAACGCCGGGCGAGCAGTACTTC
TRBV27	TRBJ2-5	.	CASRPDRAGETQYF	TGTGCCAGCAGGCCCGACAGGGCGGGGGAGACCCAGTACTTC
TRBV28	TRBJ2-7	TRBD1	CASRPAGGAAGYEQYF	TGTGCCAGCAGACCGGCAGGGGGCGCAGCTGGCTACGAGCAGTACTTC
TRBV4-2	TRBJ2-3	TRBD2	CASSQVASGGTDTQYF	TGTGCCAGCAGCCAAGTGGCTAGCGGGGGCACAGATACGCAGTATTTT
TRBV24-1	TRBJ2-3	.	CATSDSERRTDTQYF	TGTGCCACCAGTGATTCGGAGCGACGCACAGATACGCAGTATTTT
TRBV19	TRBJ1-2	.	CASTQQGLGGYTF	TGTGCCAGTACTCAACAGGGTCTGGGCGGCTACACCTTC
TRBV11-3	TRBJ2-1	TRBD2	CASSDGTTVGAEQFF	TGTGCCAGCAGCGACGGGACTACTGTCGGGGCTGAGCAGTTCTTC
TRBV28	TRBJ1-4	TRBD1	CASSGTGGNEKLFF	TGTGCCAGCAGCGGGACAGGTGGAAATGAAAAACTGTTTTTT